This TCR beta chain was sequenced in a study of T-cell memory formation after mild COVID-19. The V end was cut by 6 bases, the J end by 3 bases, with 15 bases between. CDR3 size: 15 residues. TCRdb reanalysed the 5' RACE reads using MiXCR and keeps one entry per CDR3 protein. The sample includes 410,000 or so distinct CDR3 sequences, around 22% of them seen just once. The receptor was isolated from an adult woman who had mild COVID-19 (a few samples of this study predate the infection). Cell type and time point are not known. Sequenced material: PBMCs or a T cell subset sorted from them (not recorded which). The chain carries TRBV12-3 or TRBV12-4 and TRBJ1-5; D gene unclear. CDR3 nucleotide sequence: TGTGCCAGCAGCGCTCGTGTGGAGGTCAATCAGCCCCAGCATTTT. It specifies CASSARVEVNQPQHF.